What follows describes a single T cell receptor (beta chain). Its antigen remains unidentified. This CDR3 contains 21 residues. After removal of 5 bases from V and 11 bases from J, the junction contained 30 bases not matched to a gene. Germline CDR1 MNHEY, CDR2 SVGEGT. Peripheral blood, approximately 10 milliliters per donor, was collected. This sample was included in a study of blood T cells in healthy people across ages. A sample-barcoded 5' primer and a J-beta primer mix were used in a second PCR of roughly 7 to 11 cycles. TCRdb analysed the 5' RACE reads with MiXCR anew, one entry per CDR3 protein. The top ten hold around a fifth of the sample, which has 700,000 to 950,000 distinct CDR3 sequences, 43% seen once. Study results and caveats: A strong correlation was seen between TCR beta diversity and naive T cell percentage. Diversity of TCR beta per million T cells declined in a roughly linear way with age.

The origin of this receptor is a woman aged 55-70 years in good health. The specimen was blood. The V call is TRBV6-2 or TRBV6-3, the J call TRBJ2-5; 12 nucleotides line up with TRBD2. CDR3 sequence: CASSTRTVRLAGGPRENEQYF. DNA for the CDR3: TGTGCCAGCAGTACACGGACAGTGAGGCTAGCGGGAGGGCCGAGGGAAAATGAGCAGTACTTC.